The 15 T cell receptor beta chains reported below all come from one sample, sequenced in a study of regulatory T cells in long-lasting Graves disease. The time point: newly diagnosed GD, antithyroid drugs for less than 3 months. PBMC-derived RNA was used for the TCR library. CDR3-region Arm-PCR and iRepertoire HTBI primers produced the TCR beta libraries. TCRdb independently ran MiXCR on the multiplex PCR reads; one entry per CDR3 protein. Of approximately 560,000 distinct CDR3 sequences listed, roughly 15% were seen once; the top ten hold around 12%. These data are also associated with another study on T cells in Graves' hyperthyroidism and ophthalmopathy.

This material consisted of peripheral blood mononuclear cells (PBMCs), taken at new diagnosis, from a patient treated with antithyroid drugs. The receptors come from a man aged 18 to 30 with Graves disease.

At least ten counts were recorded for this clonotype. The chain uses TRBV2 and TRBJ2-6; TRBD2 matches at 11 bases. Unmatched junction bases numbered 8, after V lost 4 bases and J lost 3 bases. From germline, CDR1 is SNHLY and CDR2 FYNNEI. This CDR3 contains 18 residues. CDR3 in DNA: TGTGCCAGCAGTGCGATAGCGGGAGGGCCTATTGGGGCCAACGTCCTGACTTTC. Protein sequence: CASSAIAGGPIGANVLTF.

V is TRBV28 and J is TRBJ1-5; possibly TRBD1 for D (5 bases). The germline CDR1 and CDR2 sequences are MDHEN and SYDVKM. The CDR3 runs 15 residues. With 6 bases removed from V and 1 base from J, the gap between germline ends came to 13 bases. DNA for the CDR3: TGTGCCAGCAGATACCGCAGGGAGAGCAATCAGCCCCAGCATTTT. Translating gives CASRYRRESNQPQHF.

This clonotype came up a few times. The CDR3 loop reads CASSISFDQPQHF. As DNA, the CDR3 is TGTGCCAGTAGTATAAGCTTCGATCAGCCCCAGCATTTT. The chain couples TRBV19 to TRBJ1-5, with no clear D. V lost 2 bases, J lost 5 bases, and 7 bases lay in between. There are 13 residues in the CDR3. CDR1 is LNHDA and CDR2 is SQIVND in the germline V gene (reference sequence).

This clonotype was seen many times. V is TRBV20-1 and J is TRBJ2-5, with unresolved D. Trimming took 2 bases from V and 2 from J, leaving 9 bases between them. The germline CDR1 and CDR2 sequences are DFQATT and SNEGSKA (reference sequence). CDR3 length: 13 residues. The CDR3 coding sequence is TGCAGTGCTAGAAGGGAAGATCAAGAGACCCAGTACTTC. Its translation: CSARREDQETQYF.

As concerns this clonotype: This may be a read error, as it is one base from a much larger clone. The V and J genes are TRBV12-3 or TRBV12-4 and TRBJ1-1, with D uncertain. Between the trimmed V and J ends, which lost 2 bases and 4 bases, there was a span of 14 bases. The CDR3 extends over 15 amino acids. The CDR3 protein is CASSLRAGRSTEAFF. The DNA for the CDR3 is TGTGCCAGCAGTTTACGGGCAGGCAGGAGCACTGAAGCTTTCTTT.

This clonotype was counted many times. The chain carries TRBV5-1 and TRBJ1-1, with 8 bases that match TRBD1. Germline CDR1 and CDR2: SGHRS and YFSETQ. The CDR3 is made up of 13 amino acids. V dropped 9 bases and J dropped 0; count of bases not matched to a gene: 4. This chain's CDR3 is CATRTGMNTEAFF. As DNA, the CDR3 is TGCGCCACACGGACAGGGATGAACACTGAAGCTTTCTTT.

The genes are TRBV14 and TRBJ2-7; 7 nucleotides agree with TRBD2. Germline V gene lookup returns CDR1 SGHDN and CDR2 FVKESK. CDR3 length: 14 residues. J was trimmed by 5 bases and V by 3 bases; bases with no gene match: 7. The CDR3 protein is CASSHGGSRHEQYF. CDR3 bases: TGTGCCAGCAGCCACGGCGGGAGTCGACACGAGCAGTACTTC.

The gene calls are TRBV5-6 and TRBJ2-7, with 7 bases matching TRBD2. V gave up 1 base and J gave up 1 base; unmatched junction bases: 5. CDR1 and CDR2 from the germline V gene are SGHDT and YYEEEE. The CDR3 runs to 15 residues. CDR3 nucleotide sequence: TGTGCCAGCAGCTTGACCGGGACTACTTCCTACGAGCAGTACTTC. It codes for CASSLTGTTSYEQYF.

This clonotype was counted many times. The chain uses TRBV7-9 and TRBJ2-1, with D unresolved. The length of the CDR3 is 14 residues. V lost 9 bases and J lost 0, with 12 bases in between. Per the germline V gene, CDR1 is SEHNR and CDR2 is FQNEAQ (reference sequence). The CDR3 DNA is TGTGCCAGTAGGCCCGTTACCTCCTACAATGAGCAGTTCTTC. It translates to CASRPVTSYNEQFF.

This clonotype was observed once. With a much larger clone just one base away, this may be a read error. The chain combines TRBV30 with TRBJ1-3; no clear D. V lost 0 bases to trimming and J lost 2 bases, with 11 bases between them. The germline V gene has CDR1 GTSNPN and CDR2 SVGIG (reference sequence). The CDR3 is 15 amino acids. CDR3 DNA: TGTGCCTGGAGTGTTCGGGATTATCCTGGAAACACCATATATTTT. This sequence encodes CAWSVRDYPGNTIYF.

The chain carries TRBV10-3 and TRBJ1-3, with 7 bases that match TRBD1. CDR3 length equals 14 residues. After removal of 7 bases from V and 2 bases from J, the junction contained 5 bases not matched to a gene. Germline V gene data show CDR1 as ENHRY and CDR2 as SYGVKD. This CDR3 reads CAITSDRAGNTIYF. CDR3 sequence (DNA): TGTGCCATCACCTCCGACAGGGCTGGAAACACCATATATTTT.

This clonotype was recorded at least ten times. V and J are TRBV10-3 and TRBJ2-3; D not resolved. The CDR3 extends over 16 amino acids. Germline CDR1 reads ENHRY; CDR2 reads SYGVKD. V was clipped by 0 bases and J by 3 bases, with 13 bases between them. The CDR3 bases are TGTGCCATCAGTGAGTCGAAGGGTTACGGGACAGATACGCAGTATTTT. It specifies CAISESKGYGTDTQYF.

The V gene is TRBV24-1, the J gene TRBJ2-3, with a tentative D call TRBD2 (6 bases). Deletions cut 4 bases from V and 4 bases from J, with 17 bases between. Germline CDR1 is KGHDR and CDR2 is SFDVKD. The CDR3 loop spans 16 amino acids. The CDR3 DNA follows: TGTGCCACCAGTGACACCCGACTAGGACGTGCAGATACGCAGTATTTT. Translating it yields CATSDTRLGRADTQYF.

This clonotype was picked up many times. This chain connects TRBV30 to TRBJ1-2; no definite D call. V lost 2 bases, J lost 7 bases, and 14 bases lay in between. CDR1 and CDR2 from the germline V gene are GTSNPN and SVGIG (reference sequence). The CDR3 has 13 residues. CDR3 loop: CAWSSAGNIGYTF. The CDR3 region has the DNA TGTGCCTGGAGTAGTGCTGGGAACATTGGCTACACCTTC.

This clonotype was counted between two and nine times. This rearrangement joins TRBV10-2 to TRBJ1-1; D uncertain. The CDR3 length is 14 residues. Per the germline V gene, CDR1 is WSHSY and CDR2 is SAAADI. Trimming removed 5 bases from V and 3 bases from J, with 13 bases in between. The CDR3 protein is CASSKVRMDTEAFF. The CDR3 region has the DNA TGCGCCAGCAGTAAAGTAAGAATGGACACTGAAGCTTTCTTT.